The T cell receptor beta chain under discussion was sequenced for a study of shared clonotypes between healthy human individuals. CDR1 and CDR2 from the germline V gene are LNHDA and SQIVND (reference sequence). This CDR3 is built from 14 residues. Trimming took 6 bases from V and 5 from J; bases not matched to a gene: 10. Measured with immunoSEQ multiplex PCR; TCRdb has only the in-frame clones, and not every one. The repertoire holds about 110,000 clones, with approximately 70% as singletons. The chain joins TRBV19 to TRBJ2-7; the match to TRBD1 covers 7 bases. This sequence originates from a woman aged 25 to 39 in good health. The sequenced sample consisted of memory CD8+ T cells sorted from blood. Subset here: CD45RO+ cells pooled with CCR7-negative TemRA cells. CDR3 in DNA: TGTGCCAGTAGGGGGCTAAACAGGGGCGACGAGCAGTACTTC. It specifies CASRGLNRGDEQYF.